These T cell receptor beta chains were read from a single sample in a study of breast tumors, draining lymph nodes, adjacent tissues. One entry per CDR3 protein, called by TCRdb with MiXCR from the multiplex PCR reads. The sample records tens of thousands of distinct CDR3 sequences, more than 50% being singletons. Source material: breast tumor tissue. These receptor sequences come from a female donor with breast cancer. Some clones in this sample may be carry-over from other donors' samples. Both conserved end residues are part of each CDR3. Fields, in order: J gene, D gene, V gene, clone size, CDR3 protein, CDR3 DNA. A D gene is named only where the DNA matches it firmly. Clone sizes are given selectively: once, few, many, or a class where the clone is expanded.

TRBJ2-3 | TRBD2 | TRBV29-1 | . | CSVVLYLTSSSTDTQYF | TGCAGCGTTGTCCTTTACCTGACTAGCTCGAGCACAGATACGCAGTATTTT
TRBJ2-5 | . | TRBV5-6 | many | CASSLRGTMRGTQYF | TGTGCCAGCAGCTTGAGGGGAACCATGAGAGGGACCCAGTACTTC
TRBJ1-3 | . | TRBV29-1 | . | CSVAFSGNTIYF | TGCAGCGTTGCATTCTCTGGAAACACCATATATTTT
TRBJ1-5 | TRBD1 | TRBV19 | . | CASRTGGNQPQHF | TGTGCCAGTAGGACAGGGGGCAATCAGCCCCAGCATTTT
TRBJ2-3 | TRBD1 | TRBV29-1 | . | CSVGPGQYTDTQYF | TGCAGCGTCGGTCCGGGACAGTACACAGATACGCAGTATTTT
TRBJ1-2 | TRBD1 | TRBV11-2 | . | CASSFTGARGYTF | TGTGCCAGCAGCTTTACAGGGGCTAGGGGCTACACCTTC
TRBJ2-2 | . | TRBV20-1 | few | CSASRDRNTGELFF | TGCAGTGCTTCCAGAGACAGAAACACCGGGGAGCTGTTTTTT
TRBJ1-5 | . | TRBV24-1 | . | CATSDFSNQPQHF | TGTGCCACCAGTGATTTTTCCAATCAGCCCCAGCATTTT
TRBJ2-3 | TRBD2 | TRBV2 | once | CASSAGLDTDTQYF | TGTGCCAGCAGTGCCGGACTAGACACAGATACGCAGTATTTT
TRBJ2-3 | . | TRBV3-1 | . | CASSQDRDARGDTQYF | TGTGCCAGCAGCCAAGATAGGGACGCCCGGGGAGATACGCAGTATTTT
TRBJ2-1 | . | TRBV12-3/TRBV12-4 | . | CASSSGIYNEQFF | TGTGCCAGCAGTTCAGGGATCTACAATGAGCAGTTCTTC
TRBJ1-2 | TRBD1 | TRBV2 | . | CASTERGQGGNGYAF | TGTGCCAGCACAGAGAGGGGGCAGGGTGGGAATGGCTACGCCTTC
TRBJ2-1 | TRBD2 | TRBV29-1 | few | CSVEEYLAGGRGNEQFF | TGCAGCGTTGAGGAGTATCTAGCGGGGGGGCGGGGCAATGAGCAGTTCTTC
TRBJ2-3 | . | TRBV18 | many | CASSPDNTDTQYF | TGTGCCAGCTCACCGGACAACACAGATACGCAGTATTTT
TRBJ2-2 | . | TRBV5-1 | many | CASSLGGVALDTGELFF | TGCGCCAGCAGCCTGGGTGGGGTAGCGCTGGACACCGGGGAGCTGTTTTTT
TRBJ2-1 | . | TRBV15 | once | CATSRDPGVGNEQFF | TGTGCCACCAGCAGAGATCCAGGGGTCGGGAATGAGCAGTTCTTC
TRBJ2-5 | . | TRBV5-4 | few | CASSLPGPAGQGTQYF | TGTGCCAGCAGTTTGCCGGGACCAGCGGGACAAGGGACCCAGTACTTC
TRBJ2-3 | TRBD2 | TRBV13 | many | CASSVTSGGAQDTQYF | TGTGCCAGCAGCGTCACTAGCGGGGGGGCCCAAGATACGCAGTATTTT
TRBJ1-3 | . | TRBV5-1 | . | CASSLEGVGNTIYF | TGCGCCAGCAGCTTGGAGGGGGTCGGAAACACCATATATTTT
TRBJ2-7 | TRBD2 | TRBV11-2 | . | CASVPQREFYEQYF | TGTGCCAGCGTACCCCAGCGGGAGTTCTACGAGCAGTACTTC
TRBJ2-1 | TRBD2 | TRBV7-9 | . | CASTYGGSAYNEQFF | TGTGCCAGCACCTACGGCGGGAGCGCCTACAATGAGCAGTTCTTC
TRBJ2-1 | TRBD2 | TRBV6-5 | . | CASSYSPTSGHDNEQFF | TGTGCCAGCAGTTACTCGCCAACTAGCGGACACGACAATGAGCAGTTCTTC
TRBJ2-7 | . | TRBV5-1 | once | CASSRTASSYEQYF | TGCGCCAGCAGCAGGACAGCGAGCTCCTACGAGCAGTACTTC
TRBJ1-2 | . | TRBV20-1 | . | CSAPWGYGYTF | TGCAGTGCGCCGTGGGGCTATGGCTACACCTTC
TRBJ1-1 | . | TRBV30 | few | CAWSVWGIVNTEAFF | TGTGCCTGGAGTGTGTGGGGCATAGTGAACACTGAAGCTTTCTTT
TRBJ2-2 | TRBD1 | TRBV19 | many | CASSMTGVGELFF | TGTGCCAGTAGTATGACAGGGGTGGGGGAGCTGTTTTTT
TRBJ1-6 | TRBD1 | TRBV5-1 | large | CASSLGQGVDNSPLHF | TGCGCCAGCAGCCTCGGGCAGGGGGTCGACAATTCACCCCTCCACTTT
TRBJ1-1 | . | TRBV7-2 | . | CAGTDVPNTEAFF | TGTGCCGGCACCGACGTCCCGAACACTGAAGCTTTCTTT
TRBJ2-2 | TRBD2 | TRBV24-1 | . | CATSDWTSGGGELFF | TGTGCCACCAGTGACTGGACTAGCGGTGGCGGGGAGCTGTTTTTT
TRBJ2-5 | . | TRBV5-1 | . | CASSLGITGSYGYTFGSGTQYF | .
TRBJ2-7 | TRBD2 | TRBV18 | many | CASSLTAGVGSSEQYF | TGTGCCAGCTCACTCACGGCGGGGGTCGGGAGCAGCGAGCAGTACTTC
TRBJ1-1 | . | TRBV7-7 | many | CASSAGVGTEAFF | TGTGCTAGCAGCGCGGGGGTAGGAACTGAAGCTTTCTTT
TRBJ2-7 | TRBD2 | TRBV25-1 | . | CASSPPQLAVYEQYF | TGTGCCAGCAGTCCCCCCCAACTAGCGGTCTACGAGCAGTACTTC
TRBJ2-1 | TRBD1 | TRBV6-5 | . | CASSWTGEYREQFF | TGTGCCAGCAGTTGGACAGGGGAGTATAGGGAGCAGTTCTTC
TRBJ1-2 | TRBD1 | TRBV6-6 | . | CAGRTGGYYGYTF | TGTGCCGGGAGGACAGGGGGCTACTATGGCTACACCTTC
TRBJ2-3 | . | TRBV20-1 | . | CSARDREGLSTGTQYF | TGCAGTGCTAGAGATCGTGAGGGGTTAAGCACAGGTACGCAGTATTTT
TRBJ1-2 | . | TRBV5-6 | . | CASSLTAAYAF | TGTGCCAGCAGCTTGACAGCTGCGTACGCCTTC
TRBJ2-5 | TRBD2 | TRBV7-9 | . | CASSHSTSGGWGEPQYF | TGTGCCAGCAGCCATTCGACTAGCGGGGGCTGGGGGGAGCCCCAGTACTTC
TRBJ2-7 | . | TRBV10-2 | . | CASREGLAYYEQYF | TGCGCCAGCAGGGAGGGACTGGCGTACTACGAGCAGTACTTC
TRBJ2-1 | . | TRBV12-3/TRBV12-4 | . | CASRPLGAHNEQFF | TGTGCCAGCAGACCCCTTGGAGCCCACAATGAGCAGTTCTTC